This T cell receptor beta chain was found in a study of cytomegalovirus exposure and HLA in healthy donors. The PCR employed 60 Vbeta primers together with 13 Jbeta primers. TCRdb keeps only in-frame clones here, not all; method: immunoSEQ multiplex PCR. The repertoire includes about 190,000 clones, approximately 84% of them detected once, and about 3.8% sits in the top ten. The CDR3 totals 17 residues. After removal of 6 bases from V and 2 bases from J, the junction contained 10 bases not matched to a gene. Looked up from germline, CDR1 is SNHLY and CDR2 is FYNNEI. Nominal health characterized the donors when sampled, though unrecorded immune exposures were likely.

The V call is TRBV2, the J call TRBJ1-4; TRBD1 agrees at 9 bases. Material: PBMCs. This sequence was found in a man aged 50 to 60 in good health and CMV-seronegative. CDR3 region: CASRDQVTGGTNEKLFF. The CDR3 coding sequence is TGTGCCAGCAGAGACCAAGTGACAGGGGGGACTAATGAAAAACTGTTTTTT.